The rows below give T cell receptor beta chains drawn from one sample of a study of fetal regulatory T cell absence and autoimmunity. Measured with immunoSEQ multiplex PCR; TCRdb has only the in-frame clones, and not every one. This sample yields some 87,000 clones, of which 72% are seen a single time; just under 2% belongs to the top ten. The sequencing input was pancreas tissue. These receptors all come from a male donor with IPEX syndrome. CDR3s include the opening cysteine and the closing phenylalanine or tryptophan. D genes are given only for firm matches. Only part of the rows carry a size: once, few, many, or a class if the clone is expanded.

TRBJ2-1 TRBV10-3 TRBD2 - CAISGASGGASYNEQFF TGTGCCATCAGTGGGGCTAGCGGGGGGGCCTCCTACAATGAGCAGTTCTTC
TRBJ2-7 TRBV21-1 - - CASGWLDRYEQYF TGTGCCAGCGGGTGGCTTGACCGCTACGAGCAGTACTTC
TRBJ1-1 TRBV7-9 TRBD1 - CASSSAGGANTEAFF TGTGCCAGCAGCTCCGCAGGGGGCGCGAACACTGAAGCTTTCTTT
TRBJ2-7 TRBV5-1 - - CASSLPSDSYEQYF TGCGCCAGCAGCTTACCTAGCGACTCCTACGAGCAGTACTTC
TRBJ1-2 TRBV2 - - CASSDPNKGYTF TGTGCCAGCAGTGACCCTAATAAAGGCTACACCTTC
TRBJ2-3 TRBV5-1 - - CASSLTEDTQYF TGCGCCAGCAGCCTAACTGAAGATACGCAGTATTTT
TRBJ2-7 TRBV7-2 - - CASSLIGQNYEQYF TGTGCCAGCAGCTTAATAGGACAGAACTACGAGCAGTACTTC
TRBJ2-1 TRBV11-3 TRBD2 - CASSPWTSGGEANEQFF TGTGCCAGCAGCCCATGGACTAGCGGGGGGGAGGCCAATGAGCAGTTCTTC
TRBJ1-2 TRBV27 - - CASSLSHTSNYGYTF TGTGCCAGCAGTTTATCCCACACCAGTAACTATGGCTACACCTTC
TRBJ2-5 TRBV10-2 TRBD1 - CASRRDRAEETQYF TGCGCCAGCAGGCGGGACAGGGCGGAAGAGACCCAGTACTTC
TRBJ1-4 TRBV5-1 TRBD1 - CASSSGQGLNEKLFF TGCGCCAGCAGCTCCGGACAGGGGCTGAATGAAAAACTGTTTTTT
TRBJ1-2 TRBV9 - - CASSARSGTYYGYTF TGTGCCAGCAGCGCCCGATCCGGGACGTACTATGGCTACACCTTC
TRBJ1-2 TRBV4-3 - - CASSQDTEGSILLYGYTF TGCGCCAGCAGCCAAGATACGGAAGGGTCAATACTACTCTATGGCTACACCTTC
TRBJ2-1 TRBV19 - - CASSIPFNEQFF TGTGCCAGTAGTATACCCTTCAATGAGCAGTTCTTC
TRBJ1-2 TRBV6-1 - few CASSEYPAYGYTF TGTGCCAGCAGTGAATATCCAGCCTATGGCTACACCTTC
TRBJ1-4 TRBV10-3 - - CAISEKGTNEKLFF TGTGCCATCAGTGAGAAGGGGACTAATGAAAAACTGTTTTTT
TRBJ1-4 TRBV11-3 - - CASSLVRRARDEKLFF TGTGCCAGCAGCTTAGTGCGCAGGGCGCGGGACGAAAAACTGTTTTTT
TRBJ2-7 TRBV5-1 TRBD1 few CATRIDREYGEQYF TGCGCCACCAGGATCGACAGGGAGTACGGCGAGCAGTACTTC
TRBJ2-5 TRBV7-2 - - CASSLQAAQETQYF TGTGCCAGCAGCTTACAGGCTGCACAAGAGACCCAGTACTTC
TRBJ2-7 TRBV5-5 - - CASSPGLSYEQYF TGTGCCAGCAGCCCTGGACTCTCCTACGAGCAGTACTTC
TRBJ1-1 TRBV19 TRBD1 - CASSTGGMNTEAFF TGTGCCAGTAGTACAGGGGGCATGAACACTGAAGCTTTCTTT
TRBJ2-5 TRBV7-2 TRBD2 - CASSLDLAGSQETQYF TGTGCCAGCAGCTTAGACCTAGCGGGGTCCCAAGAGACCCAGTACTTC
TRBJ1-1 TRBV10-1 - few CASSENRNTEAFF TGCGCCAGCAGTGAGAACAGAAACACTGAAGCTTTCTTT
TRBJ2-1 TRBV10-1 TRBD2 - CASSPAGGPYNEQFF TGCGCCAGCAGCCCAGCGGGGGGGCCCTACAATGAGCAGTTCTTC
TRBJ1-1 TRBV11-3 - medium-sized CASSLVLPTKAFF TGTGCCAGCAGCTTAGTCCTACCGACGAAGGCTTTCTTT
TRBJ2-5 TRBV10-3 - few CAISDAGEETQYF TGTGCCATCAGTGATGCAGGGGAGGAGACCCAGTACTTC
TRBJ2-7 TRBV27 - - CASSLNGYEQYF TGTGCCAGCAGTTTAAACGGCTACGAGCAGTACTTC
TRBJ2-7 TRBV7-8 - - CASSLGTNYEQYF TGTGCCAGCAGCTTGGGGACAAACTACGAGCAGTACTTC
TRBJ2-3 TRBV20-1 - - CSARIDTQYF TGCAGTGCCAGGATAGATACGCAGTATTTT